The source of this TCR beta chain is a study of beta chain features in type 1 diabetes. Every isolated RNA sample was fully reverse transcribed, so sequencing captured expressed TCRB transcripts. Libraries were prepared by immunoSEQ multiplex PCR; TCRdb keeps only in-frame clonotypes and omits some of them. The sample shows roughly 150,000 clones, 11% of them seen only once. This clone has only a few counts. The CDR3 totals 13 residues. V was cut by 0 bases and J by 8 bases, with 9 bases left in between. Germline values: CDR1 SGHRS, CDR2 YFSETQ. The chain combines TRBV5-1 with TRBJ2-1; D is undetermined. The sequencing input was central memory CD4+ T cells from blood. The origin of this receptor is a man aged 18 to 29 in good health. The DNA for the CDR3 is TGCGCCAGCAGCTTGGGTAGCCTGGATGAGCAGTTCTTC. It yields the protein CASSLGSLDEQFF.